This T cell receptor (beta chain) was identified during a study of control samples from healthy donors and cancer patients. Sequencing used immunoSEQ multiplex PCR; TCRdb keeps in-frame clones, though not all of them. The repertoire holds over 100,000 clones, with around 93% as singletons. Trimming pared 5 bases from V and 1 base from J, leaving 5 bases between. The CDR3 runs 12 residues. CDR1 and CDR2 from the germline V gene are MNHEY and SVGAGI. Sequenced: blood. This clonotype was obtained from a woman aged 45-60 years in good health. The chain joins TRBV6-5 to TRBJ1-1, with D uncertain. The CDR3 loop reads CASSRRNTEAFF. The CDR3 DNA reads TGTGCCAGCAGTCGACGGAACACTGAAGCTTTCTTT.